A selection of T cell receptor beta chains follows, all from one sample in a study of cytomegalovirus exposure and HLA in healthy donors. Sequenced by immunoSEQ multiplex PCR; TCRdb stores in-frame clones only, minus some. The sample has about 85,000 clones, about 70% seen once; the top ten hold around 2.3%. Material: PBMCs. The receptors come from a man aged 25-40 years in good health and CMV-seronegative. CDR3s include the opening cysteine and the closing phenylalanine or tryptophan. The D gene is left open where the match is weak. Expanded clones get a size class; other rows say once, few or many, or leave the size out.

few,TRBV4-1,TRBD1,TRBJ1-6,TGCGCCAGCAGCCGCACCGGGACAGGAGATAATTCACCCCTCCACTTT,CASSRTGTGDNSPLHF
.,TRBV7-3,.,TRBJ2-2,TGTGCCAGCAGCCCCCTCCCCGAGGGAGGCCTCACCGGGGAGCTGTTTTTT,CASSPLPEGGLTGELFF
.,TRBV14,.,TRBJ2-7,TGTGCCAGCAGCCAAGCGGGGAGCCTCTCCTACGAGCAGTACTTC,CASSQAGSLSYEQYF
.,TRBV19,.,TRBJ1-1,TGTGCCAGTAGTGTAACATCGAACACTGAAGCTTTCTTT,CASSVTSNTEAFF
.,TRBV5-8,.,TRBJ1-1,TGTGCCAGCCTCCCGGGTGGAGAGACTGAAGCTTTCTTT,CASLPGGETEAFF
.,TRBV7-9,TRBD1,TRBJ1-2,TGTGCCAGCAGCTTACAGGGGGAAATGGGCTATGGCTACACCTTC,CASSLQGEMGYGYTF
.,TRBV5-4,.,TRBJ2-7,TGTGCCAGCAGCTTGGGCGGGACGGCAACCTACGAGCAGTACTTC,CASSLGGTATYEQYF
.,TRBV7-3,TRBD2,TRBJ2-7,TGTGCCAGCAGCTTAGGACTAGCGGTAAGCTACGAGCAGTACTTC,CASSLGLAVSYEQYF
.,TRBV19,TRBD2,TRBJ2-3,TGTGCCAGTAGTAGGTCTAGCGGGGTGAGCACAGATACGCAGTATTTT,CASSRSSGVSTDTQYF
.,TRBV6-4,TRBD1,TRBJ2-2,TGTGCCAGCAGTGACGGGACAGGGAACACCGGGGAGCTGTTTTTT,CASSDGTGNTGELFF
.,TRBV5-4,TRBD1,TRBJ2-7,TGTGCCAGCAGCATGACAGGGACCTACGAGCAGTACTTC,CASSMTGTYEQYF
once,TRBV27,.,TRBJ2-4,TGTGCCAGCAGTCTTAGACAGCTAGCGGCCAAAAACATTCAGTACTTC,CASSLRQLAAKNIQYF
.,TRBV4-1,.,TRBJ2-1,TGCGCCAGCAGCCAAGACCCCATGAAGGGGTTGGATGAGCAGTTCTTC,CASSQDPMKGLDEQFF
.,TRBV7-2,TRBD2,TRBJ2-2,TGTGCCAGCAGCGTACGTGGGACTAGCGGGAATTCGGGGGAGCTGTTTTTT,CASSVRGTSGNSGELFF
.,TRBV5-1,TRBD2,TRBJ2-1,TGCGCCAGCAGCTTGGCCCCTAGCGGGAATTACAATGAGCAGTTCTTC,CASSLAPSGNYNEQFF
.,TRBV29-1,.,TRBJ1-4,TGCAGCGGGCAGGACAGTACTAATGAAAAACTGTTTTTT,CSGQDSTNEKLFF
.,TRBV29-1,TRBD1,TRBJ1-5,TGCAGCGTATTGGACAGGCCCAATCAGCCCCAGCATTTT,CSVLDRPNQPQHF
.,TRBV4-3,.,TRBJ1-4,TGCGCCAGCAGCCAAGAGCTCCAGTTGGTTCGTGAAAAACTGTTTTTT,CASSQELQLVREKLFF
.,TRBV4-1,.,TRBJ1-5,TGCGCCAGCAGCCAAGAGTCCGGAGGGAGCAATCAGCCCCAGCATTTT,CASSQESGGSNQPQHF
.,TRBV9,.,TRBJ2-1,TGTGCCAGCAGCGTAGTCCCCCAGGGTGAGCAGTTCTTC,CASSVVPQGEQFF
.,TRBV6-1,.,TRBJ2-5,TGTGCCAGCAGACCCCTTGCGTACCAAGAGACCCAGTACTTC,CASRPLAYQETQYF
once,TRBV19,.,TRBJ2-2,TGTGCCAGTAGCCCGGGACTCACCGGGGAGCTGTTTTTT,CASSPGLTGELFF
.,TRBV11-2,TRBD1,TRBJ1-1,TGTGCCAGCAGCTCGCAGGGGGCGGTGAACACTGAAGCTTTCTTT,CASSSQGAVNTEAFF
few,TRBV27,.,TRBJ1-1,TGTGCCAGCAGTTGGGTTGGGGAAGACAGGACTGAAGCTTTCTTT,CASSWVGEDRTEAFF
.,TRBV7-2,.,TRBJ1-5,TGTGCCAGCAGCCCCCAGTGGAATCAGCCCCAGCATTTT,CASSPQWNQPQHF
.,TRBV5-1,TRBD2,TRBJ2-1,TGCGCCAGCAGCCTGCTTGGGACTAGCAATGAGCAGTTCTTC,CASSLLGTSNEQFF
.,TRBV9,.,TRBJ1-1,TGTGCCAGCAGCGAGGGACACTACCTCACTGAAGCTTTCTTT,CASSEGHYLTEAFF
.,TRBV30,.,TRBJ2-7,TGTGCCTGGAGGGCGACAGGTGGGACCTACGAGCAGTACTTC,CAWRATGGTYEQYF
.,TRBV4-3,.,TRBJ1-3,TGCGCCAGCAGCCTAACAGGGCCTGGAAACACCATATATTTT,CASSLTGPGNTIYF
.,TRBV18,.,TRBJ1-1,TGTGCCAGCTCAGGACAATCGGGGGGAATGAACACTGAAGCTTTCTTT,CASSGQSGGMNTEAFF
.,TRBV2,TRBD2,TRBJ2-5,TGTGCCAGCACCCCCCGAGCGGGAGGCGGTATAGAGACCCAGTACTTC,CASTPRAGGGIETQYF
.,TRBV27,.,TRBJ1-1,TGTGCCAGCAGTTTTCTTTCAGGGGTCACTGAAGCTTTCTTT,CASSFLSGVTEAFF
once,TRBV20-1,.,TRBJ1-1,TGCAGTGCCAGCCCCCTGCGGGCTTTCTTT,CSASPLRAFF
.,TRBV30,.,TRBJ1-2,TGTGCCTGGAGTGGGGGGGACTACTATGGCTACACCTTC,CAWSGGDYYGYTF
.,TRBV4-1,TRBD1,TRBJ1-3,TGCGCCAGCAGCCAGAGTAGTTACACAGGGGCTGGAAACACCATATATTTT,CASSQSSYTGAGNTIYF
.,TRBV4-1,TRBD2,TRBJ2-7,TGCGCCAGCAGCCAAGTTCTAGCGGAGAGCTACGAGCAGTACTTC,CASSQVLAESYEQYF
.,TRBV27,TRBD1,TRBJ1-5,TGTGCCAGCAGTCCGACGGGACAGGGTTGGTATCAGCCCCAGCATTTT,CASSPTGQGWYQPQHF
.,TRBV10-3,.,TRBJ2-7,TGTGCCATCGGGCCTGGGGACATCTACGAGCAGTACTTC,CAIGPGDIYEQYF
few,TRBV4-1,TRBD1,TRBJ1-4,TGCGCCAGCAGCCCGATCTCACAGGGGGCGGCAGCTGAAAAACTGTTTTTT,CASSPISQGAAAEKLFF
.,TRBV7-2,TRBD2,TRBJ2-3,TGTGCCAGCAGCTTATTTGCTAGCGGTAGCACAGATACGCAGTATTTT,CASSLFASGSTDTQYF
.,TRBV4-1,.,TRBJ2-7,TGCGCCAGCAGCCAAGATTGGGGGCACGAGCAGTACTTC,CASSQDWGHEQYF
.,TRBV27,.,TRBJ2-7,TGTGCCAGCAGTTTACCGGGGAGCTACGAGCAGTACTTC,CASSLPGSYEQYF
.,TRBV19,.,TRBJ1-4,TGTGCCAGTAGTATAGGGCGGACTAATGAAAAACTGTTTTTT,CASSIGRTNEKLFF
few,TRBV21-1,.,TRBJ1-1,TGTGCCAGCAGCAAGGTCCAGGGGAAAACTGAAGCTTTCTTT,CASSKVQGKTEAFF
.,TRBV27,.,TRBJ2-1,TGTGCCAGCGGTGTATACAGGGATGAGCAGTTCTTC,CASGVYRDEQFF
.,TRBV28,TRBD1,TRBJ1-5,TGTGCCAGCAGTCAGGGACAGGGGAAGAAGCCCCAGCATTTT,CASSQGQGKKPQHF
.,TRBV25-1,TRBD2,TRBJ2-5,TGTGCCAGCAGTGTAGGACTAGCGGGAGAGACCCAGTACTTC,CASSVGLAGETQYF
.,TRBV6-1,.,TRBJ1-6,TGTGCCAGCAGTGACTCCGGCGGGAATTCACCCCTCCACTTT,CASSDSGGNSPLHF
.,TRBV9,TRBD1,TRBJ2-7,TGTGCCAGCAGCGTAGAAGGACAGGGGGCCTACGAGCAGTACTTC,CASSVEGQGAYEQYF
.,TRBV4-2,TRBD1,TRBJ1-5,TGTGCCAGCAGCCATGGGGGACAGGTTGGCAATCAGCCCCAGCATTTT,CASSHGGQVGNQPQHF
.,TRBV29-1,TRBD2,TRBJ2-1,TGCAGCGCAGAACCCGGGAGGAGTAATGAGCAGTTCTTC,CSAEPGRSNEQFF
.,TRBV27,TRBD2,TRBJ2-3,TGTGCCAGCAGTAAGTTAGCGGGACTCACAGATACGCAGTATTTT,CASSKLAGLTDTQYF
.,TRBV23-1,.,TRBJ1-3,TGCGCCAGCAGACCCGTGAAATTGAAATCGGCGGGGGACTCTGGAAACACCATATATTTT,CASRPVKLKSAGDSGNTIYF
.,TRBV6-1,.,TRBJ1-2,TGTGCCAGCACCCAAACATCGGGGGGCAACTATGGCTACACCTTC,CASTQTSGGNYGYTF
.,TRBV11-2,.,TRBJ2-5,TGTGCCAGCAGCCCTTACAGGGAACAGACCCAGTACTTC,CASSPYREQTQYF
.,TRBV5-1,TRBD1,TRBJ2-5,TGCGCCAGCAGCTTGGTCGTAGGGGGCGGGGAGACCCAGTACTTC,CASSLVVGGGETQYF
few,TRBV7-9,.,TRBJ1-1,TGTGCCAGCAGCTTCGGTTCTGGACACAACACTGAAGCTTTCTTT,CASSFGSGHNTEAFF
.,TRBV30,.,TRBJ2-2,TGTGCCTCCCACCCCCGGGTTCACACCGGGGAGCTGTTTTTT,CASHPRVHTGELFF
.,TRBV6-5,TRBD1,TRBJ2-5,TGTGCCAGCAGTTGGACAGGGTCTTCTGGGGAGACCCAGTACTTC,CASSWTGSSGETQYF
.,TRBV2,.,TRBJ1-1,TGTGCCAGCATCGGGGGTGTTGAAGCTTTCTTT,CASIGGVEAFF